This T cell receptor beta chain was profiled in a study of ipilimumab plus nivolumab after autologous stem cell transplantation. Ipilimumab, 1 mg/kg, started 14 to 28 days after autologous transplant. Through week 26, nivolumab 3 mg/kg IV was given weeks 1, 4, 7, 10, then biweekly. Sequencing used immunoSEQ multiplex PCR; TCRdb keeps in-frame clones, though not all of them. This table has about 40,000 clones, about 91% appearing once. Germline values: CDR1 SGHTA, CDR2 FQGNSA. CDR3 size: 16 residues. The J segment lost 4 bases and the V segment lost 5 bases, leaving 2 bases of the junction unmatched. The sequences come from PBMCs, collected in a trial of ipilimumab plus nivolumab as post-transplant consolidation. The chain recombines TRBV7-2 with TRBJ2-1; 16 positions match TRBD2. The receptor comes from a male donor with multiple myeloma. The CDR3 reads CASSRGLAGGYNEQFF. The CDR3, as DNA: TGTGCCAGCAGCCGGGGACTAGCGGGAGGGTACAATGAGCAGTTCTTC. Full variable domain (outside the CDR3, taken from reference TRBV7-2 and TRBJ2-1): GAGVSQSPSNKVTEKGKDVELRCDPISGHTALYWYRQSLGQGLEFLIYFQGNSAPDKSGLPSDRFSAERTGGSVSTLTIQRTQQEDSAVYLCASSRGLAGGYNEQFFGPGTRLTVL.